What follows are 25 T cell receptor beta chains derived from one specimen sequenced in a study of spatial heterogeneity in lung cancer. Via MiXCR, TCRdb re-called the 5' RACE reads, giving one row per CDR3 protein. The table has around 120,000 distinct CDR3 sequences, 12% seen once. Time point of the sample: blood at routine non-recurrence follow-up after resection. Unsorted whole RNA samples from tumor, nontumor lung or frozen PBMC were sequenced. Material: PBMCs, obtained at follow-up. These receptors were collected from a male donor with early-stage non-small cell lung cancer.

The CDR3 loop is CASSYTAPGANVLTF. The CDR3 region has the DNA TGTGCCAGCAGTTACACTGCCCCTGGGGCCAACGTCCTGACTTTC. This rearrangement joins TRBV6-5 to TRBJ2-6, with unresolved D. Germline V gene data show CDR1 as MNHEY and CDR2 as SVGAGI. V lost 2 bases and J lost 2, with 7 bases in between. This CDR3 has 15 residues.

The chain combines TRBV5-6 with TRBJ2-1, with D perhaps matching TRBD2 (6 bases). The germline CDR1 and CDR2 sequences are SGHDT and YYEEEE. The V end lost 0 bases, the J end lost 1 base, and 11 bases lay between the germline ends. This CDR3 region has 16 residues. CDR3 in amino acids: CASSLGIRGSYNEQFF. CDR3 DNA: TGTGCCAGCAGCTTGGGAATCCGGGGGTCCTACAATGAGCAGTTCTTC.

The sample holds a few counts of this clonotype. The chain couples TRBV7-9 to TRBJ1-4, with D unresolved. CDR1 SEHNR and CDR2 FQNEAQ come from the germline V gene (reference sequence). This CDR3 spans 17 amino acids. The V end was cut by 1 base, the J end by 3 bases, with 15 bases between. The CDR3 spells CASSLGLQTVPNEKLFF. The CDR3 DNA is TGTGCCAGCAGCTTAGGCCTCCAGACCGTCCCTAATGAAAAACTGTTTTTT.

J is TRBJ2-5 and V is TRBV6-6; D is undetermined. The germline V and J ends were trimmed by 8 bases and 5 bases, with 9 bases remaining between them. The V gene's germline CDR1 is MNHNY and CDR2 SVGAGI (reference sequence). This CDR3 has 11 amino acids. This CDR3 reads CASRTSETQYF. The CDR3 DNA sequence: TGTGCCAGCCGGACGAGCGAGACCCAGTACTTC.

V usage is TRBV28 and J usage is TRBJ1-5; D is undetermined. Germline assignment: CDR1 MDHEN and CDR2 SYDVKM. With 2 bases removed from V and 4 bases from J, the gap between germline ends came to 6 bases. This CDR3 region has 13 residues. For the CDR3, the DNA is TGTGCCAGCAGTTTAAGGTATAATCAGCCCCAGCATTTT. Its protein product is CASSLRYNQPQHF.

This clonotype has ten or more counts. This chain joins TRBV6-2 or TRBV6-3 and TRBJ2-1; weak D call: TRBD2 (5 bases). The germline V gene has CDR1 MNHEY and CDR2 SVGEGT. The CDR3 consists of 18 residues. Between the trimmed V and J ends, which lost 2 bases and 0 bases, there was a span of 17 bases. This chain's CDR3 is CASSYVAGRSNSYNEQFF. In DNA, the CDR3 is TGTGCCAGCAGTTACGTGGCGGGCCGTTCAAACTCCTACAATGAGCAGTTCTTC.

This clonotype was detected ten times or more. The chain has TRBV28 and TRBJ2-7; maybe TRBD1 (6 bases). The V end was cut by 5 bases, the J end by 6 bases, with 11 bases between. This CDR3 contains 12 residues. In germline, CDR1 is MDHEN, CDR2 SYDVKM. DNA of the CDR3: TGTGCCAGCAGTATAACAGGGCTCGAGCAGTACTTC. Amino acid sequence: CASSITGLEQYF.

Many counts were recorded for this clonotype. The chain couples TRBV7-9 to TRBJ1-3; perhaps TRBD1 as D (6 bases). Germline V gene sequence: CDR1 SEHNR, CDR2 FQNEAQ (reference sequence). CDR3 size: 17 residues. Between the trimmed V and J ends, which lost 4 bases and 0 bases, there was a span of 16 bases. The CDR3 nucleotides read TGTGCCAGCAGCTCGAACAGGGATCGATACTCTGGAAACACCATATATTTT. This sequence encodes CASSSNRDRYSGNTIYF.

This clonotype was detected only a few times. The rearrangement uses TRBV27 and TRBJ1-2; 9 bases agree with TRBD1. J was trimmed by 6 bases and V by 2 bases; bases with no gene match: 7. The V gene's germline CDR1 is MNHEY and CDR2 SMNVEV (reference sequence). CDR3 length equals 15 residues. The CDR3 region has the DNA TGTGCCAGCAGTTTAACTTACGGGACAGGGAATGGCTACACCTTC. Its protein is CASSLTYGTGNGYTF.

This chain joins TRBV4-1 and TRBJ1-5; D possibly corresponds to TRBD1 (5 bases). Germline assignment: CDR1 MGHRA and CDR2 YSYEKL. With 0 bases removed from V and 0 bases from J, the gap between germline ends came to 9 bases. The CDR3 covers 16 residues. CDR3 residues: CASSQDGARSNQPQHF. The DNA for the CDR3 is TGCGCCAGCAGCCAAGATGGGGCTCGTAGCAATCAGCCCCAGCATTTT.

In this sample, this clonotype turned up a few times. The rearrangement joins TRBV24-1 to TRBJ2-3, with D perhaps TRBD1 (5 bases). From germline, CDR1 is KGHDR and CDR2 SFDVKD. The CDR3 has 12 amino acids. V lost 6 bases to trimming and J lost 6 bases, with 9 bases between them. CDR3 protein: CATSSTEDTQYF. In nucleotides, the CDR3 is TGTGCCACCAGTTCGACAGAGGATACGCAGTATTTT.

This chain joins TRBV5-1 and TRBJ1-3, with D possibly TRBD1 on 5 matching bases. The V gene lost 4 bases and the J gene lost 0 bases, with 14 bases spanning the gap. The CDR3 is 16 amino acids. CDR1 is SGHRS and CDR2 is YFSETQ in the germline V gene. CDR3 loop: CASSPAGPSSGNTIYF. The CDR3 nucleotides read TGCGCCAGCAGCCCTGCGGGGCCCAGCTCTGGAAACACCATATATTTT.

This clonotype has only one observation. This sequence joins TRBV12-3 or TRBV12-4 and TRBJ2-7; D remains ambiguous. The V gene lost 7 bases and the J gene lost 2 bases, with 15 bases spanning the gap. This CDR3 is 14 amino acids long. CDR3 bases: TGTGCCAGCAAGAGGTCTTTAGGAACCTACGAGCAGTACTTC. This translates into CASKRSLGTYEQYF.

The chain uses TRBV7-3 and TRBJ1-1; perhaps TRBD1 as D (5 bases). This CDR3 contains 13 residues. Germline lookup yields CDR1 SGHTA and CDR2 FQGTGA. Trimming removed 2 bases from V and 4 bases from J, with 8 bases in between. CDR3 protein: CASSLDGTTEAFF. The CDR3 region has the DNA TGTGCCAGCAGCTTAGACGGGACCACTGAAGCTTTCTTT.

The chain recombines TRBV7-2 with TRBJ2-3; TRBD2 matches at 10 bases. The CDR3 has 16 amino acids. The germline V gene has CDR1 SGHTA and CDR2 FQGNSA. Trimming at V came to 2 bases and at J to 3 bases, leaving 5 bases not matched to a gene. CDR3 coding DNA: TGTGCCAGCAGCTTACTGCTAGCGGGGGCGACAGATACGCAGTATTTT. It translates to CASSLLLAGATDTQYF. Complete variable domain (other parts from reference TRBV7-2 and TRBJ2-3): GAGVSQSPSNKVTEKGKDVELRCDPISGHTALYWYRQSLGQGLEFLIYFQGNSAPDKSGLPSDRFSAERTGGSVSTLTIQRTQQEDSAVYLCASSLLLAGATDTQYFGPGTRLTVL.

The rearrangement uses TRBV5-1 and TRBJ2-2; 7 bases agree with TRBD1. The V gene end was trimmed by 4 bases and the J gene end by 1 base; junction bases not matched to a gene: 10. The CDR3 contains 17 residues. Germline V gives CDR1 SGHRS, CDR2 YFSETQ. The CDR3 region is CASSPQTGNRNTGELFF. In DNA form, the CDR3 reads TGCGCCAGCAGCCCACAGACAGGGAATAGGAACACCGGGGAGCTGTTTTTT.

The DNA of the CDR3 is TGTGCCAGCAGAGGGGCCGAAGGGGAAAAACTGTTTTTT. Translated, it gives CASRGAEGEKLFF. The chain carries TRBV6-6 and TRBJ1-4, with a weak D call TRBD1 (5 bases). The CDR3 runs 13 residues. V was cut by 6 bases and J by 8 bases, with 13 bases left in between. Germline values: CDR1 MNHNY, CDR2 SVGAGI (reference sequence).

This clonotype appeared a few times. J is TRBJ2-1 and V is TRBV29-1; possibly TRBD1 for D (6 bases). Trimming left V 5 bases short and J 5 bases short, with 13 bases between. The CDR3 has 13 amino acids. Per germline, CDR1 SQVTM and CDR2 ANQGSEA. CDR3 DNA sequence: TGCAGCGTTACTACAGGGTTTGACAATGAGCAGTTCTTC. It specifies CSVTTGFDNEQFF.

Ten or more counts support this clonotype. The chain employs TRBV28 and TRBJ2-6, with D possibly being TRBD2 (7 bases). V was cut by 7 bases and J by 0 bases, with 13 bases left in between. The CDR3 is 16 amino acids. Germline V gene sequence: CDR1 MDHEN, CDR2 SYDVKM. In nucleotides, the CDR3 is TGTGCCAGCACACGAGGGGGGGTCTCTGGGGCCAACGTCCTGACTTTC. Amino acids: CASTRGGVSGANVLTF. The full variable domain, rest sourced from reference TRBV28 and TRBJ2-6, is DVKVTQSSRYLVKRTGEKVFLECVQDMDHENMFWYRQDPGLGLRLIYFSYDVKMKEKGDIPEGYSVSREKKERFSLILESASTNQTSMYLCASTRGGVSGANVLTFGAGSRLTVL.

This clonotype was seen a handful of times. The V call is TRBV3-1, the J call TRBJ1-2; TRBD1 might be the D (5 bases). Per germline, CDR1 LGHDT and CDR2 YNNKEL (reference sequence). The V end was cut by 3 bases, the J end by 3 bases, with 5 bases between. The CDR3 has 12 amino acids. The CDR3, as DNA: TGTGCCAGCAGCCAGGGGGACTATGGCTACACCTTC. It specifies CASSQGDYGYTF.

The chain uses TRBV3-1 and TRBJ2-1; 13 bases are shared with TRBD2. The CDR3 length is 17 residues. Germline V gives CDR1 LGHDT, CDR2 YNNKEL (reference sequence). Trimming at V came to 3 bases and at J to 2 bases, leaving 4 bases not matched to a gene. The CDR3, as DNA: TGTGCCAGCAGCCAGGGGGGGACTAGCGGGGCCTACAATGAGCAGTTCTTC. Protein sequence: CASSQGGTSGAYNEQFF.

The chain is built from TRBV28 and TRBJ2-1, with D perhaps matching TRBD2 (6 bases). Germline V gives CDR1 MDHEN, CDR2 SYDVKM. Trimming shortened V by 8 bases and J by 3 bases, and 8 bases separated the two germline ends. There are 12 residues in the CDR3. The CDR3 nucleotides read TGTGCCAGCGGGGGGAACTACAATGAGCAGTTCTTC. Translated, it gives CASGGNYNEQFF. The full variable domain, with the rest looked up from reference TRBV28 and TRBJ2-1, is DVKVTQSSRYLVKRTGEKVFLECVQDMDHENMFWYRQDPGLGLRLIYFSYDVKMKEKGDIPEGYSVSREKKERFSLILESASTNQTSMYLCASGGNYNEQFFGPGTRLTVL.

The chain joins TRBV6-6 to TRBJ1-2; D is undetermined. Trimming stripped 1 base from V and 3 bases from J, with 12 bases between. The CDR3 consists of 15 residues. The V gene's germline CDR1 is MNHNY and CDR2 SVGAGI (reference sequence). The chain's CDR3 is CASSYWRTEYYGYTF. The CDR3 DNA is TGTGCCAGCAGTTACTGGAGGACGGAGTACTATGGCTACACCTTC.

For the CDR3, the DNA is TGTGCCAGCAGTTACAGGTCATACGAGGAGCAGTTCTTC. As protein: CASSYRSYEEQFF. The chain combines TRBV28 with TRBJ2-1; TRBD1 might be the D (5 bases). The CDR3 spans 13 residues. The germline V gene has CDR1 MDHEN and CDR2 SYDVKM. V was cut by 4 bases and J by 10 bases, with 14 bases left in between.

This clonotype was seen at least ten times. This CDR3 is CAISAGAGGYEQYF. In nucleotides, the CDR3 is TGTGCCATCAGTGCAGGAGCAGGGGGCTACGAGCAGTACTTC. V usage is TRBV10-3 and J usage is TRBJ2-7; TRBD1 matches 7 bases. CDR3 length equals 14 residues. Per germline, CDR1 ENHRY and CDR2 SYGVKD. J was trimmed by 3 bases and V by 4 bases; bases with no gene match: 6.